Listed here are 22 T cell receptor beta chains from one sample, sequenced in a study of blood T cell repertoires in COVID-19. Measured with immunoSEQ multiplex PCR; TCRdb has only the in-frame clones, and not every one. Of some 300,000 clones listed, over 85% are singletons. Sequenced sample: peripheral blood. These receptors came from a woman aged 25 to 39 with COVID-19, enrolled during active disease.

In nucleotides, the CDR3 is TGCGCCAGCAGCTTGGGTTCTAAAGCTTTCTTT. Translated: CASSLGSKAFF. This chain links TRBV5-1 with TRBJ1-1; D is ambiguous. The CDR3 loop spans 11 amino acids. CDR1 and CDR2 from the germline V gene are SGHRS and YFSETQ. The V and J ends lost 0 bases and 9 bases respectively, with 6 bases between them.

The CDR3 DNA follows: TGCGCCAGCAGCCCAGGGCCGGGTTACGAGCAGTACTTC. It translates to CASSPGPGYEQYF. This chain connects TRBV4-3 to TRBJ2-7; D might be TRBD1 (5 bases). V was pared by 4 bases and J by 4 bases, with 11 bases between. This CDR3 region has 13 residues. Germline values: CDR1 LGHNA, CDR2 YSLEER.

This chain links TRBV7-9 with TRBJ1-1; 7 nucleotides agree with TRBD1. Germline lookup yields CDR1 SEHNR and CDR2 FQNEAQ (reference sequence). CDR3 size: 14 residues. Unmatched junction bases numbered 6, after V lost 5 bases and J lost 3 bases. CDR3 sequence reads: CASSLTGVDTEAFF. As DNA, the CDR3 is TGTGCCAGCAGCCTCACAGGGGTTGACACTGAAGCTTTCTTT.

The chain uses TRBV19 and TRBJ1-1, with 10 bases identical to TRBD1. Germline V lookup: CDR1 LNHDA, CDR2 SQIVND (reference sequence). The ends lost 8 bases at V and 2 bases at J; junction bases unmatched: 8. The CDR3 spans 15 residues. CDR3 protein: CASRDRGPSNTEAFF. The CDR3 DNA is TGTGCCAGTCGGGACAGGGGACCCTCCAACACTGAAGCTTTCTTT. The full variable domain, rest sourced from reference TRBV19 and TRBJ1-1, is DGGITQSPKYLFRKEGQNVTLSCEQNLNHDAMYWYRQDPGQGLRLIYYSQIVNDFQKGDIAEGYSVSREKKESFPLTVTSAQKNPTAFYLCASRDRGPSNTEAFFGQGTRLTVV.

J is TRBJ1-5 and V is TRBV28; 12 nucleotides line up with TRBD1. With V trimmed by 5 bases and J by 7 bases, 12 bases remained unmatched. Germline V CDR1 and CDR2: MDHEN, SYDVKM. The CDR3 contains 17 residues. The CDR3 DNA is TGTGCCAGCAGTACCGGGACAGGGGGCTTGCTAGGGCAGCCCCAGCATTTT. Protein sequence: CASSTGTGGLLGQPQHF.

In its sample, this clone was seen a few times. V usage is TRBV4-3 and J usage is TRBJ1-1; 9 bases agree with TRBD1. Germline V gene data show CDR1 as LGHNA and CDR2 as YSLEER. The CDR3 spans 15 residues. The J segment lost 1 base and the V segment lost 1 base, leaving 1 base of the junction unmatched. The CDR3 reads CASSQGGQGNTEAFF. DNA of the CDR3: TGCGCCAGCAGCCAAGGGGGACAGGGGAACACTGAAGCTTTCTTT.

This clone appeared a few times. This chain links TRBV5-1 with TRBJ2-7; weak D call: TRBD2 (5 bases). Germline-derived CDR1 and CDR2 are SGHRS and YFSETQ. The CDR3 runs to 15 residues. Trimming removed 0 bases from V and 0 bases from J, with 10 bases in between. CDR3 in DNA: TGCGCCAGCAGCTTGGCTGGCGGGTCCTCCTACGAGCAGTACTTC. Translated: CASSLAGGSSYEQYF.

The V gene is TRBV19, the J gene TRBJ1-5; 7 bases match TRBD1. The CDR3 runs 18 residues. The germline V gene encodes CDR1 LNHDA and CDR2 SQIVND (reference sequence). V shed 6 bases and J 0 bases; nucleotides not matched to a gene: 14. The CDR3 sequence is CASSPPGQQTYSNQPQHF. In DNA, the CDR3 is TGTGCCAGTAGCCCACCGGGACAGCAAACTTATAGCAATCAGCCCCAGCATTTT. Drawing the rest from reference TRBV19 and TRBJ1-5, the complete variable domain is DGGITQSPKYLFRKEGQNVTLSCEQNLNHDAMYWYRQDPGQGLRLIYYSQIVNDFQKGDIAEGYSVSREKKESFPLTVTSAQKNPTAFYLCASSPPGQQTYSNQPQHFGDGTRLSIL.

A few counts support this clone. This chain uses TRBV2 with TRBJ1-4, with 7 nucleotides matching TRBD1. The germline V gene has CDR1 SNHLY and CDR2 FYNNEI. The CDR3 length is 14 residues. Trimming cost V 4 bases and J 8 bases; bases outside gene matches: 7. CDR3: CASSATGTEEKLFF. In DNA, the CDR3 is TGTGCCAGCAGTGCTACCGGGACAGAAGAAAAACTGTTTTTT.

This rearrangement joins TRBV10-3 to TRBJ2-2; TRBD1 matches at 8 bases. The V segment lost 6 bases and the J segment 5 bases; nucleotides outside the gene matches: 8. Germline values: CDR1 ENHRY, CDR2 SYGVKD. This CDR3 comprises 15 residues. CDR3 protein: CAIRTGTGWTGELFF. CDR3 bases: TGTGCCATCAGGACAGGGACAGGTTGGACCGGGGAGCTGTTTTTT.

The chain couples TRBV5-1 to TRBJ2-3; D is undetermined. The V gene's germline CDR1 is SGHRS and CDR2 YFSETQ. Trimming took 0 bases from V and 0 from J, leaving 8 bases between them. This CDR3 region has 15 residues. CDR3 region: CASSLDSSSTDTQYF. As DNA, the CDR3 is TGCGCCAGCAGCTTGGACAGTTCTAGCACAGATACGCAGTATTTT.

V is TRBV20-1 and J is TRBJ1-6, with D tentatively TRBD1 (5 bases). Germline lookup yields CDR1 DFQATT and CDR2 SNEGSKA (reference sequence). The CDR3 consists of 14 residues. Trimming stripped 3 bases from V and 10 bases from J, with 16 bases between. CDR3 sequence reads: CSASFGTGISPLHF. CDR3 nucleotides: TGCAGTGCTAGTTTTGGGACTGGCATCTCACCCCTCCACTTT.

V and J are TRBV21-1 and TRBJ1-1; no DNA check was done on the table's D call, TRBD1. TRBV21-1 is a pseudogene segment. The CDR3 runs to 16 residues. The CDR3 nucleotides read TGTGCCAGCAGCTGTCACCCAGGTCCTTCCTGCACTGAAGCTTTCTTT. It specifies CASSCHPGPSCTEAFF.

The V call is TRBV2, the J call TRBJ2-3, with TRBD2 identical over 8 bases. There are 18 residues in the CDR3. After removal of 6 bases from V and 2 bases from J, the junction contained 16 bases not matched to a gene. The germline CDR1 and CDR2 sequences are SNHLY and FYNNEI. In DNA, the CDR3 is TGTGCCAGCAGAACTCTCCCCGCTGGACTAGCCTCCACAGATACGCAGTATTTT. This sequence encodes CASRTLPAGLASTDTQYF.

The chain recombines TRBV11-3 with TRBJ1-1; D might be TRBD1 (5 bases). CDR3 length: 17 amino acids. V was trimmed by 0 bases and J by 3 bases, leaving 17 bases between them. Germline-derived CDR1 and CDR2 are SGHNT and YENEEA. Written as DNA, the CDR3 is TGTGCCAGCAGCTTAGAGGGCAGGGCGTCGGTACACACTGAAGCTTTCTTT. It is translated as CASSLEGRASVHTEAFF. Full variable domain (outside the CDR3, taken from reference TRBV11-3 and TRBJ1-1): EAGVVQSPRYKIIEKKQPVAFWCNPISGHNTLYWYLQNLGQGPELLIRYENEEAVDDSQLPKDRFSAERLKGVDSTLKIQPAELGDSAVYLCASSLEGRASVHTEAFFGQGTRLTVV.

The chain couples TRBV28 to TRBJ2-2; 10 bases are a match to TRBD1. Losses at the gene ends were 4 bases for V and 7 bases for J; bases not matched to a gene: 6. The CDR3 has 15 residues. Germline V lookup: CDR1 MDHEN, CDR2 SYDVKM. The CDR3 region is CASSSGTGDHGELFF. The DNA of the CDR3 is TGTGCCAGCAGTTCCGGGACAGGGGATCACGGGGAGCTGTTTTTT.

The rearrangement links TRBV2 to TRBJ1-3, with 8 bases fitting TRBD1. After removal of 6 bases from V and 8 bases from J, the junction contained 18 bases not matched to a gene. CDR3 length: 17 residues. Germline-derived CDR1 and CDR2 are SNHLY and FYNNEI. CDR3 DNA: TGTGCCAGCAGCCTATCCGGGACAGGCTTTATCCGAGACACCATATATTTT. It encodes CASSLSGTGFIRDTIYF.

The chain employs TRBV4-3 and TRBJ1-2; D remains unclear. The CDR3 has 13 amino acids. The ends were cut back, 4 bases at V and 4 bases at J, with 10 bases in the middle. Per the germline V gene, CDR1 is LGHNA and CDR2 is YSLEER. The CDR3, as DNA: TGCGCCAGCAGCCGAACGCGGGGCTATGGCTACACCTTC. This translates into CASSRTRGYGYTF.

The V and J genes are TRBV3-1 (or the pseudogene TRBV3-2) and TRBJ1-1, with D unresolved. Germline assignment: CDR1 LGHDT and CDR2 YNNKEL (reference sequence). Trimming stripped 0 bases from V and 5 bases from J, with 10 bases between. The CDR3 sequence is 14 residues long. CDR3 in DNA: TGTGCCAGCAGCCAAGACGGGATGGGAACTGAAGCTTTCTTT. Its translation is CASSQDGMGTEAFF.

The rearrangement uses TRBV27 and TRBJ2-7, with 7 positions matching TRBD2. Losses at the gene ends were 5 bases for V and 6 bases for J; bases not matched to a gene: 4. The germline gives CDR1 MNHEY, CDR2 SMNVEV (reference sequence). The CDR3 runs 12 residues. CDR3 sequence reads: CASSGGGGEQYV. The CDR3 DNA reads as TGTGCCAGCAGTGGGGGGGGTGGCGAGCAGTACGTC.

This chain uses TRBV6-5 with TRBJ1-6; possibly TRBD1 for D (6 bases). Germline values: CDR1 MNHEY, CDR2 SVGAGI. The germline V and J ends were trimmed by 8 bases and 10 bases, with 15 bases remaining between them. The CDR3 is 13 residues long. The chain's CDR3 is CASRDTGYSPLHF. The CDR3 DNA follows: TGTGCCAGCCGGGACACGGGGTACTCACCCCTCCACTTT.

CDR3 sequence (DNA): TGTGCCAGCAGCTTATGGGGGGGCGGGGAGACCCAGTACTTC. Translating it yields CASSLWGGGETQYF. This chain links TRBV7-8 with TRBJ2-5; D possibly corresponds to TRBD2 (7 bases). V lost 2 bases and J 5 bases, leaving 12 bases between the germline ends. The germline V gene has CDR1 SGHVS and CDR2 FQNEAQ. The CDR3 spans 14 residues. Drawing the rest from reference TRBV7-8 and TRBJ2-5, the complete variable domain is GAGVSQSPRYKVAKRGQDVALRCDPISGHVSLFWYQQALGQGPEFLTYFQNEAQLDKSGLPSDRFFAERPEGSVSTLKIQRTQQEDSAVYLCASSLWGGGETQYFGPGTRLLVL.